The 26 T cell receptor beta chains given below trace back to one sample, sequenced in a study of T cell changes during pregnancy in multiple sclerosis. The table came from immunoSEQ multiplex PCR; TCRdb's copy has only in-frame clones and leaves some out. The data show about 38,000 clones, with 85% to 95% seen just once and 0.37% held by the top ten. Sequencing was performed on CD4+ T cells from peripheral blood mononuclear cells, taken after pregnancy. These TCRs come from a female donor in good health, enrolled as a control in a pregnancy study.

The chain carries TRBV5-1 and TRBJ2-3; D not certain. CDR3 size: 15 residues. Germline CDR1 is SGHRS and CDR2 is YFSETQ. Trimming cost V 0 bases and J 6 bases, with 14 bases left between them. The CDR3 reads CASSLGALVPDTQYF. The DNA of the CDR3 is TGCGCCAGCAGCTTGGGAGCGCTAGTCCCCGATACGCAGTATTTT.

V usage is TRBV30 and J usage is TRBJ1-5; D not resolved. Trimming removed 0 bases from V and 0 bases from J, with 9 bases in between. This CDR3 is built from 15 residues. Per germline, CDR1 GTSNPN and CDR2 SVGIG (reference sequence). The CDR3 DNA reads TGTGCCTGGAGTGTTGACAACCTTAGCAATCAGCCCCAGCATTTT. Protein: CAWSVDNLSNQPQHF.

The CDR3 DNA follows: TGTGCCAGCAGCTTAGGCGGCCCCTACGAGCAGTACTTC. This codes for CASSLGGPYEQYF. The V and J genes are TRBV7-2 and TRBJ2-7, with D hard to call. V was pared by 1 base and J by 2 bases, with 6 bases between. Germline CDR1 is SGHTA and CDR2 is FQGNSA. The CDR3 is 13 residues long.

The CDR3 is CATRLSGGNQPQHF. CDR3 sequence (DNA): TGTGCCACCCGTCTCTCCGGGGGCAATCAGCCCCAGCATTTT. The rearrangement joins TRBV15 to TRBJ1-5; D unclear. The V gene's germline CDR1 is LNHNV and CDR2 YYDKDF (reference sequence). The CDR3 consists of 14 residues. Trimming removed 8 bases at V and 2 bases at J, with 13 bases between.

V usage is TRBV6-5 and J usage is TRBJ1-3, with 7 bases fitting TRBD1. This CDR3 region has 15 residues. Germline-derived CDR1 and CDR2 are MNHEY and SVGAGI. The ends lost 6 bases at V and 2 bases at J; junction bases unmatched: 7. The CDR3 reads CASSLNRGTGNTIYF. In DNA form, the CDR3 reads TGTGCCAGCAGCCTGAACAGGGGAACTGGAAACACCATATATTTT.

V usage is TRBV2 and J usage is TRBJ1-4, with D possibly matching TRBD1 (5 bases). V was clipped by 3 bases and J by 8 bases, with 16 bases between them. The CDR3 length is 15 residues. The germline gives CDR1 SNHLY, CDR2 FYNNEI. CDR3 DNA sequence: TGTGCCAGCAGTGAGACAGCCCTCCTGGGGGAAAAACTGTTTTTT. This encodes CASSETALLGEKLFF.

This CDR3 reads CSVGARENGYTF. The DNA of the CDR3 is TGCAGCGTTGGCGCCAGGGAAAATGGCTACACCTTC. J is TRBJ1-2 and V is TRBV29-1; D possibly corresponds to TRBD1 (5 bases). Germline values: CDR1 SQVTM, CDR2 ANQGSEA. This CDR3 region has 12 residues. V dropped 4 bases and J dropped 6 bases, with 12 bases sitting between them.

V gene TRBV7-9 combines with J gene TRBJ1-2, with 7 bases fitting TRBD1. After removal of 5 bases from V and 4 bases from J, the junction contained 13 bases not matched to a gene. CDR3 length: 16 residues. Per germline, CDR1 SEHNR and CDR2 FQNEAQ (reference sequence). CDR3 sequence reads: CASSPTGTPGGYGYTF. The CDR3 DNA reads TGTGCCAGCAGCCCTACCGGGACACCAGGGGGCTATGGCTACACCTTC.

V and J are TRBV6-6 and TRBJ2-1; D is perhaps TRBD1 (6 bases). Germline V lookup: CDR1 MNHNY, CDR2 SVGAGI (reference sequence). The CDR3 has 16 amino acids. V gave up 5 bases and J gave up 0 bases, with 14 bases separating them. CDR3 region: CASSGRDTPSYNEQFF. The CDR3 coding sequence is TGTGCCAGCAGTGGACGGGACACCCCCTCCTACAATGAGCAGTTCTTC.

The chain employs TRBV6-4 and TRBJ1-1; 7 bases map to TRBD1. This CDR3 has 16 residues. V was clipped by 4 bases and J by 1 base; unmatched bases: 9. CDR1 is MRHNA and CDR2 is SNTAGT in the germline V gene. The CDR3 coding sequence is TGTGCCAGCAGTGCCGAGTATAACAGGGGGAACACTGAAGCTTTCTTT. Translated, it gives CASSAEYNRGNTEAFF.

CDR3 in DNA: TGTGCCAGCAGCGGGGAGGGCAGCCGAAACATTCAGTACTTC. Translating it yields CASSGEGSRNIQYF. This chain connects TRBV21-1 to TRBJ2-4; the table names TRBD2, a call not compared with the DNA. TRBV21-1 is classified as a pseudogene. This CDR3 spans 14 amino acids.

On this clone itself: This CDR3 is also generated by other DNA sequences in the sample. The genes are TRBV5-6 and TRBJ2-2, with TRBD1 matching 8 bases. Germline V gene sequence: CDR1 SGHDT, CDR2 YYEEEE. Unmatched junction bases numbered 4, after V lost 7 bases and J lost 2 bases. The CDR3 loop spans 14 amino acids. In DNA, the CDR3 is TGTGCCAGCTATGGACAGGGTAACACCGGGGAGCTGTTTTTT. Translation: CASYGQGNTGELFF.

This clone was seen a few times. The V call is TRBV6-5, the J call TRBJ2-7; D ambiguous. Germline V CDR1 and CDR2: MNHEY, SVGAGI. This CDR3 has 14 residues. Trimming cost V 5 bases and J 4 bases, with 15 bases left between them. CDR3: CASSTLGPPYEQYF. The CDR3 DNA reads TGTGCCAGCAGTACACTTGGGCCACCTTACGAGCAGTACTTC.

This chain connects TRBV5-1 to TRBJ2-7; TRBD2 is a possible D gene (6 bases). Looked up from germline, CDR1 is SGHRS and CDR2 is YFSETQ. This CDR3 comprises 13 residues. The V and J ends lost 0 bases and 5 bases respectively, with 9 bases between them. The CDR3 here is CASSLGDWDEQYF. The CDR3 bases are TGCGCCAGCAGCTTGGGGGACTGGGACGAGCAGTACTTC.

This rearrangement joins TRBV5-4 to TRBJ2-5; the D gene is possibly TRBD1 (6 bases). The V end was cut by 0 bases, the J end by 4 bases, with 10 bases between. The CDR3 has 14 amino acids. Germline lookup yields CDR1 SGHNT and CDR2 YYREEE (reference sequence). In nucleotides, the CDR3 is TGTGCCAGCAGCTTGGGGCAGGGGCGAGAGACCCAGTACTTC. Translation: CASSLGQGRETQYF. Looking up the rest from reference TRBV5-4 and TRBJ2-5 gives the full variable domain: ETGVTQSPTHLIKTRGQQVTLRCSSQSGHNTVSWYQQALGQGPQFIFQYYREEENGRGNFPPRFSGLQFPNYSSELNVNALELDDSALYLCASSLGQGRETQYFGPGTRLLVL.

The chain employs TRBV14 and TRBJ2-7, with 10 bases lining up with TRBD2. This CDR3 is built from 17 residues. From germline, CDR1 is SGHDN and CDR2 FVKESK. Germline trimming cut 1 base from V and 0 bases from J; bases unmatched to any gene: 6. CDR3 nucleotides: TGTGCCAGCAGCCAAGGGGTAGCGGGAGGAAGCTCCTACGAGCAGTACTTC. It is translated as CASSQGVAGGSSYEQYF.

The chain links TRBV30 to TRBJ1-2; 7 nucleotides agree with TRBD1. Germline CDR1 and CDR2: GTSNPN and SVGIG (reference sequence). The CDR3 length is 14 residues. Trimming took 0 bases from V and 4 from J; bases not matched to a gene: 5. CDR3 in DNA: TGTGCCTGGAGTGTAGTCCAGGGGGTCTATGGCTACACCTTC. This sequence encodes CAWSVVQGVYGYTF.

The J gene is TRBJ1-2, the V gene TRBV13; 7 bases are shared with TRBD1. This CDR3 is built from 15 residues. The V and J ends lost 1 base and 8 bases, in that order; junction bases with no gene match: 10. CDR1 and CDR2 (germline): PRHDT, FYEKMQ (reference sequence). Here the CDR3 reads CASSLVGQPSGGYTF. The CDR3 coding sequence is TGTGCCAGCAGCTTAGTGGGACAGCCCTCTGGGGGCTACACCTTC.

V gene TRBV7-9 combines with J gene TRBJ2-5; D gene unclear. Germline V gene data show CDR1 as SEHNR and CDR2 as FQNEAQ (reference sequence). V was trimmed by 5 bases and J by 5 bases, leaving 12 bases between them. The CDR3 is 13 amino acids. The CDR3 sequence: CASSTLGRETQYF. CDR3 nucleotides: TGTGCCAGCAGCACGCTAGGCCGGGAGACCCAGTACTTC.

CDR3: CASRLALGNEQFF. DNA of the CDR3: TGTGCCAGCAGGCTAGCCTTAGGCAATGAGCAGTTCTTC. The chain links TRBV11-2 to TRBJ2-1; perhaps TRBD2 as D (5 bases). Trimming removed 6 bases from V and 6 bases from J, with 12 bases in between. Germline CDR1 is SGHAT and CDR2 is FQNNGV. The CDR3 length is 13 residues.

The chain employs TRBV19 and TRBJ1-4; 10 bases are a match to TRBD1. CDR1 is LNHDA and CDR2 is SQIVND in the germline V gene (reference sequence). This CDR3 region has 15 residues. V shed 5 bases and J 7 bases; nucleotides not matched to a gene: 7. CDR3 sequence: CASSWGTGDPEKLFF. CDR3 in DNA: TGTGCCAGTAGTTGGGGGACAGGGGACCCTGAAAAACTGTTTTTT.

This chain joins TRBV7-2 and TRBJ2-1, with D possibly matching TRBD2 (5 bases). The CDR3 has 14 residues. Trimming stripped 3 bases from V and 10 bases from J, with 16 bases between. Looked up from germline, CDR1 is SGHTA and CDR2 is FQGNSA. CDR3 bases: TGTGCCAGCAGCTTTCTCGGGATCCCCGCGGAGCAGTTCTTC. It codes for CASSFLGIPAEQFF.

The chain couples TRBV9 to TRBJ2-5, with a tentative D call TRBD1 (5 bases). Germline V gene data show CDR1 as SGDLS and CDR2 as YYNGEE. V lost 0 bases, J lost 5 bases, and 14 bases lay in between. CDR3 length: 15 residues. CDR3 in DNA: TGTGCCAGCAGCGTAGGGCCTCCGGCAGGGGAGACCCAGTACTTC. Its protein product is CASSVGPPAGETQYF.

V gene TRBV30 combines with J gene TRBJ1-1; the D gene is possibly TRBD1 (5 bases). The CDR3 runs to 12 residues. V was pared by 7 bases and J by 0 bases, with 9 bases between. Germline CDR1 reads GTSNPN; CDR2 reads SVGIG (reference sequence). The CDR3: CASRQMNTEAFF. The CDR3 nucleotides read TGTGCCTCCCGACAGATGAACACTGAAGCTTTCTTT.

In DNA, the CDR3 is TGTGCCAGCAGCTTAGCTCTCTGGGCCCAAAGGTATGAGCAGTTCTTC. Translating gives CASSLALWAQRYEQFF. The chain combines TRBV7-8 with TRBJ2-1; D call uncertain. The V and J ends lost 0 bases and 8 bases respectively, with 17 bases between them. Looked up from germline, CDR1 is SGHVS and CDR2 is FQNEAQ. CDR3 length equals 16 residues.

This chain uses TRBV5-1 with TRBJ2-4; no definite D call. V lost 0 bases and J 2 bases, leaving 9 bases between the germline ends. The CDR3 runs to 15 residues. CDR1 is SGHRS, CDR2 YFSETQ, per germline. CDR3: CASSLDHSSKNIQYF. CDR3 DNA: TGCGCCAGCAGCTTGGACCACTCTTCCAAAAACATTCAGTACTTC.